This T cell receptor (beta chain) emerged from a study of cytomegalovirus exposure and HLA in healthy donors. Germline CDR1 is ENHRY and CDR2 is SYGVKD. This CDR3 is 18 amino acids long. Trimming at V came to 2 bases and at J to 3 bases, leaving 16 bases not matched to a gene. PCR was performed using 60 Vbeta and 13 Jbeta primers. Method: immunoSEQ multiplex PCR; TCRdb's copy keeps in-frame clones and lacks some. Among around 160,000 clones listed, around 75% were seen once. Sequencing was performed on PBMCs. The source is a man aged 18 to 30 in good health and CMV-seropositive. The V and J genes are TRBV10-3 and TRBJ2-7; 7 nucleotides match TRBD2. CDR3 protein: CAISELAGGAGSFYEQYV. The CDR3 DNA reads TGTGCCATCAGTGAGCTCGCTGGGGGAGCGGGGTCTTTCTACGAGCAGTACGTC.